These 9 T cell receptor beta chains were all obtained from the same sample, sequenced in a study of regulatory T cells in long-lasting Graves disease. Time point reported: newly diagnosed GD, antithyroid drugs for less than 3 months. Extracted PBMC RNA gave rise to the TCR library. Investigators prepared the TCR beta libraries by applying iRepertoire HTBI primers and Arm-PCR of CDR3 regions. TCRdb re-derived calls from the multiplex PCR reads in MiXCR, one entry per CDR3 protein. The data contain some 500,000 distinct CDR3 sequences, 15% to 20% of them singletons. These data also formed part of another study, on T cells in Graves' hyperthyroidism and ophthalmopathy.

Sequenced material: peripheral blood mononuclear cells (PBMCs), taken at new diagnosis, from a patient treated with antithyroid drugs. All receptors come from a woman aged 35 to 59 with Graves disease.

This clonotype was recorded at least ten times. The chain couples TRBV29-1 to TRBJ1-1, with D unresolved. The V gene lost 4 bases and the J gene lost 1 base, with 7 bases spanning the gap. This CDR3 has 12 residues. Germline values: CDR1 SQVTM, CDR2 ANQGSEA. The CDR3 spells CSVVGPNTEAFF. The CDR3 bases are TGCAGCGTTGTTGGGCCGAACACTGAAGCTTTCTTT.

On this clonotype: Since a much larger clone is just one base distant, this may be a read error. The J gene is TRBJ2-1, the V gene TRBV10-3; TRBD2 might be the D (6 bases). The germline CDR1 and CDR2 sequences are ENHRY and SYGVKD. The length of the CDR3 is 15 residues. V was pared by 7 bases and J by 2 bases, with 15 bases between. In nucleotides, the CDR3 is TGTGCCATCAAATACGGCAGGGAGGCCTACAATGAGCAGTTCTTC. Encoded protein: CAIKYGREAYNEQFF.

The chain uses TRBV19 and TRBJ1-5, with 9 bases identical to TRBD1. The germline V gene encodes CDR1 LNHDA and CDR2 SQIVND (reference sequence). V shed 4 bases, J shed 6 bases, and the junction held 13 bases outside the gene matches. CDR3 length equals 17 residues. CDR3 in amino acids: CASSNTLRQGVGQPQHF. In DNA, the CDR3 is TGTGCCAGTAGTAATACCCTACGACAGGGGGTAGGTCAGCCCCAGCATTTT. Full variable domain (remainder filled in from reference TRBV19 and TRBJ1-5): DGGITQSPKYLFRKEGQNVTLSCEQNLNHDAMYWYRQDPGQGLRLIYYSQIVNDFQKGDIAEGYSVSREKKESFPLTVTSAQKNPTAFYLCASSNTLRQGVGQPQHFGDGTRLSIL.

This clonotype was seen at least ten times. The chain links TRBV11-2 to TRBJ2-7; 8 bases agree with TRBD2. Germline V CDR1 and CDR2: SGHAT, FQNNGV. Germline trimming cut 2 bases from V and 0 bases from J; bases unmatched to any gene: 3. This CDR3 contains 15 residues. CDR3 coding DNA: TGTGCCAGCAGCTTACAGCGGGGGCTCTCCTACGAGCAGTACTTC. Its protein is CASSLQRGLSYEQYF.

This clonotype is categorized as medium-sized (0.01 to 0.1%). The rearrangement uses TRBV3-1 and TRBJ1-1, with D unclear. The V end was cut by 4 bases, the J end by 1 base, with 1 base between. Germline V CDR1 and CDR2: LGHDT, YNNKEL (reference sequence). This CDR3 comprises 11 residues. For the CDR3, the DNA is TGTGCCAGCAGCCGGAACACTGAAGCTTTCTTT. It codes for CASSRNTEAFF.

This clonotype was found many times. The V call is TRBV2, the J call TRBJ2-3, with TRBD2 matching 9 bases. With 6 bases clipped from V and 1 base from J, the junction kept 11 bases outside the gene matches. Looked up from germline, CDR1 is SNHLY and CDR2 is FYNNEI. The CDR3 runs to 17 residues. The CDR3 spells CASSDPASGAGTDTQYF. The DNA for the CDR3 is TGTGCCAGCAGCGACCCCGCTAGCGGGGCAGGCACAGATACGCAGTATTTT.

This clonotype has a count of ten or more. The chain's CDR3 is CATSRSAGWQLLGYTF. The CDR3 bases are TGTGCCACCAGCAGATCAGCGGGGTGGCAGTTGCTTGGCTACACCTTC. The chain links TRBV15 to TRBJ1-2; unclear D gene. Trimming removed 2 bases at V and 7 bases at J, with 20 bases between. This CDR3 contains 16 residues. CDR1 LNHNV and CDR2 YYDKDF come from the germline V gene (reference sequence).

This sequence joins TRBV2 and TRBJ2-1; D is possibly TRBD2 (6 bases). The germline gives CDR1 SNHLY, CDR2 FYNNEI. Trimming left V 5 bases short and J 10 bases short, with 21 bases between. The CDR3 is 15 residues long. This CDR3 reads CASSSPGTGAGEQFF. In nucleotides, the CDR3 is TGTGCCAGCAGTTCCCCCGGGACTGGGGCGGGAGAGCAGTTCTTC. Variable domain in full (rest from reference TRBV2 and TRBJ2-1): EPEVTQTPSHQVTQMGQEVILRCVPISNHLYFYWYRQILGQKVEFLVSFYNNEISEKSEIFDDQFSVERPDGSNFTLKIRSTKLEDSAMYFCASSSPGTGAGEQFFGPGTRLTVL.

Remarks on this clonotype: Since a far larger clone is one base different, this is likely a read error. J is TRBJ2-1 and V is TRBV11-1; D might be TRBD1 (7 bases). The V and J ends lost 5 bases and 12 bases respectively, with 17 bases between them. The length of the CDR3 is 13 residues. From germline, CDR1 is SGHAT and CDR2 FQDESV (reference sequence). The CDR3 sequence is CASSPHRGGGQFF. The CDR3 nucleotides are TGTGCCAGCAGCCCCCACAGGGGAGGTGGGCAGTTCTTC.